This TCR beta chain was sequenced in a study of cytomegalovirus exposure and HLA in healthy donors. Donors in the study were healthy people who gave bone marrow. Donors were ostensibly healthy at sampling, although undocumented immune exposures were probable. Findings and caveats of the study: The study listed around 150 cytomegalovirus-associated TCR beta chains. The authors later linked a missense DCLRE1C variant to TCR beta V- and J-gene trimming.

This clone was counted a few times. Antigen specificity is unknown. CDR3 length equals 15 residues. V lost 5 bases to trimming and J lost 0 bases, with 12 bases between them. Looked up from germline, CDR1 is SGHTA and CDR2 is FQGTGA. It was with 60 Vbeta and 13 Jbeta primers that the PCR ran. Sequenced by immunoSEQ multiplex PCR; TCRdb stores in-frame clones only, minus some. The sample shows approximately 190,000 clones, approximately 11% of them seen only once. Source material: PBMCs. This sequence joins TRBV7-3 and TRBJ2-3, with D hard to call. The TCR originated in a man aged 50-59 years in good health and CMV-seropositive. The CDR3 region is CASSPRLSSTDTQYF. The CDR3 DNA sequence: TGTGCCAGCAGCCCGCGATTGTCTAGCACAGATACGCAGTATTTT.